What follows are 7 T cell receptor beta chains derived from one specimen sequenced in a study of early T cells in non-severe SARS-CoV-2 infection. TCRdb reanalysed the 5' RACE reads using MiXCR and keeps one entry per CDR3 protein. The repertoire includes over 95,000 distinct CDR3 sequences, around 17% of them detected once, and around 1.3% sits in the top ten. What was sequenced was whole blood. The receptors derive from an adult who was a healthcare worker with PCR-confirmed SARS-CoV-2 infection or an uninfected control (not recorded which).

There are a few counts of this clonotype. CDR3 loop: CASSLAPGQDTQYF. The CDR3 coding sequence is TGCGCCAGCAGCTTGGCGCCGGGACAGGATACGCAGTATTTT. The J gene is TRBJ2-3, the V gene TRBV5-1, with 7 bases fitting TRBD1. CDR1 is SGHRS and CDR2 is YFSETQ in the germline V gene. The CDR3 runs to 14 residues. With V trimmed by 0 bases and J by 6 bases, 4 bases remained unmatched.

This chain connects TRBV27 to TRBJ2-7; no clear D gene. V dropped 0 bases and J dropped 0 bases, with 3 bases sitting between them. There are 13 residues in the CDR3. Germline values: CDR1 MNHEY, CDR2 SMNVEV (reference sequence). CDR3 coding DNA: TGTGCCAGCAGTTTATCCCCCTCCTACGAGCAGTACTTC. Translating it yields CASSLSPSYEQYF.

This clonotype was found a few times. The chain couples TRBV27 to TRBJ2-1; D gene unclear. Per the germline V gene, CDR1 is MNHEY and CDR2 is SMNVEV (reference sequence). The CDR3 has 14 residues. Trimming removed 6 bases from V and 0 bases from J, with 9 bases in between. The CDR3 protein is CASRPLSSYNEQFF. The CDR3 DNA reads TGTGCCAGCAGGCCGTTGAGCTCCTACAATGAGCAGTTCTTC.

The rearrangement joins TRBV20-1 to TRBJ2-1; D gene uncertain. This CDR3 is built from 12 residues. With 0 bases removed from V and 6 bases from J, the gap between germline ends came to 6 bases. Germline loops: CDR1 DFQATT, CDR2 SNEGSKA (reference sequence). CDR3 sequence (DNA): TGCAGTGCTAGAGAGGGCCCCAATGAGCAGTTCTTC. This translates into CSAREGPNEQFF.

The CDR3, as DNA: TGCAGCGTTGAAGATCTTCAGACAGAAGCTTTCTTT. Amino acids: CSVEDLQTEAFF. The chain employs TRBV29-1 and TRBJ1-1, with D unresolved. Trimming took off 0 bases at V and 8 bases at J, with 10 bases between the two ends. CDR3 length equals 12 residues. Germline CDR1 and CDR2: SQVTM and ANQGSEA.

The V call is TRBV29-1, the J call TRBJ2-5; D unresolved. Trimming shortened V by 4 bases and J by 3 bases, and 15 bases separated the two germline ends. Germline V gene data show CDR1 as SQVTM and CDR2 as ANQGSEA. This CDR3 is 14 amino acids long. The CDR3 DNA reads TGCAGCGTTGTGGCGGCCGTGGGAAAAGAGACCCAGTACTTC. Translation gives CSVVAAVGKETQYF.

This clonotype occurred a few times. The chain carries TRBV5-1 and TRBJ1-2; D possibly corresponds to TRBD1 (6 bases). V lost 2 bases and J lost 4, with 15 bases in between. CDR1 is SGHRS and CDR2 is YFSETQ in the germline V gene. The CDR3 has 15 amino acids. The DNA of the CDR3 is TGCGCCAGCAGCTTCTCCCCGAGAGGGGGCTATGGCTACACCTTC. Protein: CASSFSPRGGYGYTF.